The sequence of this T cell receptor beta chain was determined in a study of blood T cell repertoires in COVID-19. Background on the study: In each case, the material was cDNA or gDNA derived from T cells, B-cell-depleted T cells, or PBMCs.

Trimming at V came to 4 bases and at J to 0 bases, leaving 6 bases not matched to a gene. Germline values: CDR1 SNHLY, CDR2 FYNNEI. This CDR3 spans 16 amino acids. The data were produced by immunoSEQ multiplex PCR, yet TCRdb's version contains in-frame clones alone and is incomplete. In the table there are some 60,000 clones, about 84% of which are singletons. The gene calls are TRBV2 and TRBJ1-5; 7 nucleotides line up with TRBD1. The sequence was obtained from a man aged 60-69 years with acute or convalescent COVID-19. The sequenced sample consisted of peripheral blood. The CDR3 spells CASSADRVDSNQPQHF. CDR3 sequence (DNA): TGTGCCAGCAGTGCCGACAGGGTTGATAGCAATCAGCCCCAGCATTTT.